This TCR beta chain was sequenced during a study of radiotherapy plus CTLA-4 blockade in lung cancer (dated by TCRdb to about 2018). About the study as a whole: Among enrolled patients, around 18% had an objective response and 30% to 40% reached disease control.

Library preparation was by the immunoSEQ multiplex PCR assay. TCRdb retrieved this table from immuneACCESS and kept in-frame rearrangements only. Not all clones are present; in checked studies, unresolved V genes account for under half, and no reason is known for the remainder. The sample contains roughly 58,000 clones, 70% to 85% of them found a single time. The top ten constitute 6.1% of the sample. The CDR3 spans 16 residues, from the cysteine through the phenylalanine. Only the CDR3 DNA is retained, 48 bases long and in frame from the first base. V ends up 1 base short and J 0 bases short, with an unmatched junction base count of 5. From a lookup of the germline V gene (reference sequence), CDR1 and CDR2 are SSHAT and FNYEAQ. The study evaluated CTLA-4 blockade (ipilimumab) given together with focal radiation therapy in patients who had chemo-refractory metastatic non-small-cell lung cancer. Findings and caveats that apply to the study as a whole: The strongest predictors of response were reported to be early dynamic shifts in blood T cell clones along with a rise in serum interferon-beta following radiation. TCR clones derived from tumors expanded in peripheral blood after treatment with radiotherapy and ipilimumab.

As to this clone: Its specific antigen is unknown. One base away there is no much larger clone; base qualities are not given.

The TCR sequence derives from a human donor with non-small cell lung cancer whose response to radiotherapy plus ipilimumab could not be evaluated. The sequences come from peripheral blood, collected from a patient treated with radiotherapy plus ipilimumab. The sequence links TRBV7-7 to TRBJ2-5; 7 bases in the middle match TRBD1. The CDR3 protein sequence reads: CASSLETGEYQETQYF. The nucleotide sequence is given as TGTGCCAGCAGCTTAGAAACAGGGGAGTACCAAGAGACCCAGTACTTC. With the rest looked up from the reference TRBV7-7 and TRBJ2-5 genes rather than sequenced, the full variable domain is GAGVSQSPRYKVTKRGQDVTLRCDPISSHATLYWYQQALGQGPEFLTYFNYEAQPDKSGLPSDRFSAERPEGSISTLTIQRTEQRDSAMYRCASSLETGEYQETQYFGPGTRLLVL.